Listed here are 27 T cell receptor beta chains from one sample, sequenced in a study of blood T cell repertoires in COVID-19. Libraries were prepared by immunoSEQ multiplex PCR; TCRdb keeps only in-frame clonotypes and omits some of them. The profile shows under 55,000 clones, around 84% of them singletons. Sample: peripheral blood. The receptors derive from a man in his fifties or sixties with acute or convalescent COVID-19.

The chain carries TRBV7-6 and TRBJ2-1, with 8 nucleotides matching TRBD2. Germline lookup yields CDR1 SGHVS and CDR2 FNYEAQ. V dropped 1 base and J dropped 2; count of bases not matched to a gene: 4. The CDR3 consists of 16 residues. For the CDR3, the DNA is TGTGCCAGCAGCTTAGGCCGGGAGGGCCCCTACAATGAGCAGTTCTTC. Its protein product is CASSLGREGPYNEQFF.

This chain's CDR3 is CASSRGLEGNEQFF. As DNA, the CDR3 is TGTGCCAGCAGCAGAGGACTAGAAGGCAATGAGCAGTTCTTC. This chain uses TRBV7-2 with TRBJ2-1, with 7 bases matching TRBD2. The CDR3 has 14 amino acids. V lost 5 bases, J lost 6 bases, and 7 bases stayed unmatched. CDR1 and CDR2 (germline): SGHTA, FQGNSA.

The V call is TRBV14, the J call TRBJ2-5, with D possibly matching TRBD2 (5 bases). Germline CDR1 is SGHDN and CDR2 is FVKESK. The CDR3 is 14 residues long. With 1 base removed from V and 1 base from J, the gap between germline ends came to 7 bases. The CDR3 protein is CASSQGGVQETQYF. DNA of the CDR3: TGTGCCAGCAGCCAAGGGGGAGTCCAAGAGACCCAGTACTTC.

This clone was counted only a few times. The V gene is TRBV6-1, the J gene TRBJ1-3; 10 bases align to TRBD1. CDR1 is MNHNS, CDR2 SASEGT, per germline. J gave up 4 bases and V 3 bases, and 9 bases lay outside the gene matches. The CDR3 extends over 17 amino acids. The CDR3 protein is CASSDAPGQGNGNTIYF. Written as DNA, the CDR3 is TGTGCCAGCAGTGACGCCCCGGGACAGGGGAACGGAAACACCATATATTTT.

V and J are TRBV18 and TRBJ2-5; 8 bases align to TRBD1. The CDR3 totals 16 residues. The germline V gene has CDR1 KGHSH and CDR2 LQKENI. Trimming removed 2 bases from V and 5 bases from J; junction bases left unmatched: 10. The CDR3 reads CASSPGVGRGQETQYF. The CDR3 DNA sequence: TGTGCCAGCTCACCAGGAGTTGGCAGGGGGCAGGAGACCCAGTACTTC.

The CDR3 bases are TGCAGCGTTGAAGACCCCCCAGGGATTGAGTCTGGGGATGAGCAGTTCTTC. Translated, it gives CSVEDPPGIESGDEQFF. The genes are TRBV29-1 and TRBJ2-1; TRBD1 is a possible D gene (5 bases). V was pared by 0 bases and J by 8 bases, with 23 bases between. Germline-derived CDR1 and CDR2 are SQVTM and ANQGSEA. The CDR3 is 17 residues long.

The CDR3 DNA reads as TGTGCCTGGAGTGTCTGGAGGGGAGGTTCACCCCTCCACTTT. Its translation is CAWSVWRGGSPLHF. The chain links TRBV30 to TRBJ1-6; TRBD1 might be the D (5 bases). Trimming shortened V by 0 bases and J by 9 bases, and 12 bases separated the two germline ends. The CDR3 contains 14 residues. The germline V gene encodes CDR1 GTSNPN and CDR2 SVGIG (reference sequence).

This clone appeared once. The CDR3 is CATSDAQGADYGYTF. CDR3 in DNA: TGTGCCACCAGTGATGCTCAGGGGGCGGACTATGGCTACACCTTC. V is TRBV24-1 and J is TRBJ1-2; TRBD1 matches at 8 bases. The germline V gene has CDR1 KGHDR and CDR2 SFDVKD. The CDR3 has 15 residues. Trimming at V came to 3 bases and at J to 3 bases, leaving 5 bases not matched to a gene.

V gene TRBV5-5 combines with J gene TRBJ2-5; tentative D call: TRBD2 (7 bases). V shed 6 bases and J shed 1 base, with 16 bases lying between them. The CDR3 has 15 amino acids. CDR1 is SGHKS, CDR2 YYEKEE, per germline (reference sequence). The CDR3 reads CASTLSRGAQETQYF. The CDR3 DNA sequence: TGTGCCAGCACCCTTTCCCGGGGGGCCCAAGAGACCCAGTACTTC.

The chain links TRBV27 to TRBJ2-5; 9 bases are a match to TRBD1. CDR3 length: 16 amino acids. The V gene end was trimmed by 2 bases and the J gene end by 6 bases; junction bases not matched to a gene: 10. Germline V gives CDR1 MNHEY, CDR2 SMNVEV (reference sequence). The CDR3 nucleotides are TGTGCCAGCAGTTTAGCCCACAGGGGGCCGGGAAAGACCCAGTACTTC. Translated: CASSLAHRGPGKTQYF.

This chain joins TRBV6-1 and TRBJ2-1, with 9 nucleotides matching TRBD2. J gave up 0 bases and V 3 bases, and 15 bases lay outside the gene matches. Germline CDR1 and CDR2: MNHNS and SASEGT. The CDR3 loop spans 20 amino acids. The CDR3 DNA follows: TGTGCCAGCAGTGAGGATCCGACTAGCGGACACCTAAGCTCCTACAATGAGCAGTTCTTC. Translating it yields CASSEDPTSGHLSSYNEQFF.

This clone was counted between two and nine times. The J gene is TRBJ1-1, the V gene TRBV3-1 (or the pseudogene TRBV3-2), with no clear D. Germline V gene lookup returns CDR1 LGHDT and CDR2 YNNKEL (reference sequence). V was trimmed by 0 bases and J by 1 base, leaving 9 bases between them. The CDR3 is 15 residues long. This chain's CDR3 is CASSQEASGNTEAFF. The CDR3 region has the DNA TGTGCCAGCAGCCAAGAGGCTTCGGGGAACACTGAAGCTTTCTTT.

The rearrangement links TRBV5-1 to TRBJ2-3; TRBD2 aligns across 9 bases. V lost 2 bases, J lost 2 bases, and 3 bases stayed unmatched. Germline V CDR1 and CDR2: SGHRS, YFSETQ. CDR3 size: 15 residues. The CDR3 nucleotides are TGCGCCAGCAGCTTAGGACTAGCGTACACAGATACGCAGTATTTT. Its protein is CASSLGLAYTDTQYF.

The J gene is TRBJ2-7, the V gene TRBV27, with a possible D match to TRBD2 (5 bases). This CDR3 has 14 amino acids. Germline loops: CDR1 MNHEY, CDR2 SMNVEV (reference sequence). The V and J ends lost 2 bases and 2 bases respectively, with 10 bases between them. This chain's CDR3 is CASSLPGEPYEQYF. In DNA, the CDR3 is TGTGCCAGCAGTTTACCCGGGGAGCCCTACGAGCAGTACTTC.

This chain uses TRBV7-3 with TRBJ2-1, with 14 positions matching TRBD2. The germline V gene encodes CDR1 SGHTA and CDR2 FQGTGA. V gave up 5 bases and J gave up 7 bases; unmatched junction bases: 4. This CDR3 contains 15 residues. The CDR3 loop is CASSPRLAGGNEQFF. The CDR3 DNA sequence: TGTGCCAGCAGCCCAAGACTAGCGGGAGGGAATGAGCAGTTCTTC.

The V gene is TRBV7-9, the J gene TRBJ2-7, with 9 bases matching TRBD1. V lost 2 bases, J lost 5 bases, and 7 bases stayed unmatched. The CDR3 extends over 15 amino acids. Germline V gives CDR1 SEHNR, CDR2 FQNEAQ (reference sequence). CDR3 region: CASSLQGQGFNEQYF. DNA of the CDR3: TGTGCCAGCAGCTTACAAGGACAGGGGTTCAACGAGCAGTACTTC. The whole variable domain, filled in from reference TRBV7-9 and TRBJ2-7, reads DTGVSQNPRHKITKRGQNVTFRCDPISEHNRLYWYRQTLGQGPEFLTYFQNEAQLEKSRLLSDRFSAERPKGSFSTLEIQRTEQGDSAMYLCASSLQGQGFNEQYFGPGTRLTVT.

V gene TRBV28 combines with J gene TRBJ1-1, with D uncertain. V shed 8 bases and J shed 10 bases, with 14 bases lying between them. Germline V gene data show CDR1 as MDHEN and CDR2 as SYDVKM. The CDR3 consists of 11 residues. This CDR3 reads CASVHALAAFF. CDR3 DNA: TGTGCCAGCGTTCATGCCCTGGCAGCTTTCTTT.

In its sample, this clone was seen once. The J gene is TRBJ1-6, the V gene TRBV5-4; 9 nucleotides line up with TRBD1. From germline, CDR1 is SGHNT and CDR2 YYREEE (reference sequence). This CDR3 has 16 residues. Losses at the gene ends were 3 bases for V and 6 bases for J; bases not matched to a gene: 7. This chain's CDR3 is CASSSGQGIANSPLHF. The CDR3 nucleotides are TGTGCCAGCAGCTCCGGACAGGGGATCGCTAATTCACCCCTCCACTTT.

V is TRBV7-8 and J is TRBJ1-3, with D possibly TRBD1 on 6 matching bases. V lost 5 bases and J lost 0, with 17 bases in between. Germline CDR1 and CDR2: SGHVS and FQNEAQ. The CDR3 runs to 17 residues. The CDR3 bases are TGTGCCAGCAGCCGACCCCGGGACACCTACTCTGGAAACACCATATATTTT. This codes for CASSRPRDTYSGNTIYF.

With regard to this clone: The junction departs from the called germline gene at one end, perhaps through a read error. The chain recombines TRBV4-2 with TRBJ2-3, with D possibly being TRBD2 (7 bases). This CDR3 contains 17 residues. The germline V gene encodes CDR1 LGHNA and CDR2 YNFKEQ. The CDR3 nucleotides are TGTGCCAGCAGCCAAGTTGAGAGTGGGGGGGGCACAGATACGCAGTGTTTT. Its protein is CASSQVESGGGTDTQCF.

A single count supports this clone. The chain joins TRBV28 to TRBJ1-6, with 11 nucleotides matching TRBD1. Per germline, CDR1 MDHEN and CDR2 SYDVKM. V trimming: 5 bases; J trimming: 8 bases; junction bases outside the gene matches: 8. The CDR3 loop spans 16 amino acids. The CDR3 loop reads CASSTSRTGGYSPLHF. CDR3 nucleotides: TGTGCCAGCAGTACCAGCAGGACAGGGGGCTATTCACCCCTCCACTTT.

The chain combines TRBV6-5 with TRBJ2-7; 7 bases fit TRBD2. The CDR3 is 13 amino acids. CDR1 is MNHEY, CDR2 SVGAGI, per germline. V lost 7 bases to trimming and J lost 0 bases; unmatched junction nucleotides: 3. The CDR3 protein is CASTGGPSYEQYF. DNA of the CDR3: TGTGCCAGCACGGGAGGTCCCTCCTACGAGCAGTACTTC.

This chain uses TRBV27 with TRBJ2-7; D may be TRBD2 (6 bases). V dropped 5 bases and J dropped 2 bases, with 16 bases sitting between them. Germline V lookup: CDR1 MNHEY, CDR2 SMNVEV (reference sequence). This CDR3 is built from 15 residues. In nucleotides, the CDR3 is TGTGCCAGCAGTCCCCTCACGGAGGGCACCTACGAGCAGTACTTC. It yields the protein CASSPLTEGTYEQYF.

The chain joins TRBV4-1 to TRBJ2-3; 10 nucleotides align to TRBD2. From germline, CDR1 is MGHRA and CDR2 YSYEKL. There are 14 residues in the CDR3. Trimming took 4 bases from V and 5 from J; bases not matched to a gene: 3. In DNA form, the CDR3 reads TGCGCCAGCAGCCGCACTAGCGGGGAAGATACGCAGTATTTT. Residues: CASSRTSGEDTQYF.

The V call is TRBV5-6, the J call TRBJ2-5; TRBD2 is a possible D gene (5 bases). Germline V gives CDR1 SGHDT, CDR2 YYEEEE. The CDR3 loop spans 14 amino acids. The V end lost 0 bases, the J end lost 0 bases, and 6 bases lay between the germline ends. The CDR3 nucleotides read TGTGCCAGCAGCTTGGTGGACTACCAAGAGACCCAGTACTTC. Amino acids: CASSLVDYQETQYF.

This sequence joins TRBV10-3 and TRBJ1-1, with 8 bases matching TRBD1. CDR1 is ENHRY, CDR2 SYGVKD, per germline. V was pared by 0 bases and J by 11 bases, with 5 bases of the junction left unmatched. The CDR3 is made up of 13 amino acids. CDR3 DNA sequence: TGTGCCATCAGTGAGTCCCAGGGGGCGGGCGCTTTCTTT. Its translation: CAISESQGAGAFF.

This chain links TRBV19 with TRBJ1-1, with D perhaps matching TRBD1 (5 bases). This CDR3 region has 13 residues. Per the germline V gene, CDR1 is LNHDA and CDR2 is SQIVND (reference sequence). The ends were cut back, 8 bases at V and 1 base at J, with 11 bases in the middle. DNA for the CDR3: TGTGCCAGTCGTGGGCAGGGGAACACTGAAGCTTTCTTT. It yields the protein CASRGQGNTEAFF.